The T cell receptor beta chain described here comes from a study of T cell clones after liver transplantation. Looking at the study overall: TCRbeta sequencing after a pre-transplant mixed lymphocyte reaction identified graft-donor-reactive clones, later tracked in post-transplant blood. Standard immunosuppression, with no induction, continued until 12-24 months after transplant. Points from the study as a whole: Graft donor-reactive T cells may have migrated into the graft rather than being deleted.

The germline gives CDR1 SGHDN, CDR2 FVKESK. The CDR3 is made up of 15 amino acids. V lost 3 bases and J 2 bases, leaving 8 bases between the germline ends. Assay used: immunoSEQ multiplex PCR; TCRdb lists only in-frame clones, some missing. The repertoire consists of about 120,000 clones, with roughly nine tenths occurring once and the leading ten covering around 0.86%. Concerning this clone itself: What it binds is not known.

This receptor was obtained from a human patient who received a liver transplant. T cells may partly derive from the graft donor. The sample in question was CD4+ T cells from blood, obtained 12 months after liver transplant. J is TRBJ2-6 and V is TRBV14; D is possibly TRBD1 (6 bases). In DNA form, the CDR3 reads TGTGCCAGCAGCCAGGGGGCCGCTGGGGCCAACGTCCTGACTTTC. It is translated as CASSQGAAGANVLTF.